The 3 T cell receptor beta chains below all came from one sample that was sequenced in a study of blood T cell repertoires in COVID-19. Sequencing was performed with immunoSEQ multiplex PCR; in TCRdb, only in-frame clones are kept and a portion is missing. The table shows 80,000 to 95,000 clones, with roughly 85% occurring only once. Sequenced: peripheral blood. The receptor set was obtained from a man over 45 with active or convalescent COVID-19.

J is TRBJ2-7 and V is TRBV4-1; tentative D call: TRBD1 (5 bases). The CDR3 loop spans 16 amino acids. V was shortened by 0 bases and J by 3 bases, with 15 bases between the two germline ends. Germline V gene data show CDR1 as MGHRA and CDR2 as YSYEKL. CDR3 region: CASSQDNQGTIYEQYF. The CDR3, as DNA: TGCGCCAGCAGCCAAGATAATCAGGGCACGATCTACGAGCAGTACTTC.

This clone has more than one count but fewer than ten. The chain couples TRBV6-5 to TRBJ2-3; tentatively, D is TRBD2 (7 bases). This CDR3 spans 15 amino acids. The germline gives CDR1 MNHEY, CDR2 SVGAGI. Trimming stripped 2 bases from V and 4 bases from J, with 13 bases between. The CDR3 sequence is CASSYLWGGADTQYF. CDR3 coding DNA: TGTGCCAGCAGTTACCTCTGGGGGGGCGCAGATACGCAGTATTTT.

This sequence joins TRBV10-3 and TRBJ2-3; no clear D. Trimming took 0 bases from V and 2 from J, leaving 12 bases between them. The CDR3 is 16 amino acids. Germline CDR1 ENHRY, CDR2 SYGVKD. CDR3 DNA sequence: TGTGCCATCAGTGAGTCGGGCACTGGTACCACAGATACGCAGTATTTT. This encodes CAISESGTGTTDTQYF.